The rows below give T cell receptor beta chains drawn from one sample of a study of T-cell memory formation after mild COVID-19. TCRdb re-called the 5' RACE reads with MiXCR, one entry per CDR3 protein. The data contain about 620,000 distinct CDR3 sequences, about 20% of them seen just once; the ten biggest clones take up approximately 12%. What was sequenced was PBMCs or a T cell subset sorted from them (not recorded which). Receptors originate from an adult woman who had mild COVID-19 (a few samples of this study predate the infection). Cell type and time point are not known. CDR3s include the opening cysteine and the closing phenylalanine or tryptophan. D genes are given only for firm matches. Part of the rows lack a size; the others show once, few, many or a class for expanded clones.

CDR3aa	CDR3nt	v_gene	j_gene	abundance	d_gene
CASSVTGTGVTGELFF	TGTGCCAGCAGCGTCACCGGGACAGGGGTCACCGGGGAGCTGTTTTTT	TRBV9	TRBJ2-2	.	TRBD1
CASSVGLSYNEQFF	TGTGCCAGCAGCGTGGGACTTTCCTACAATGAGCAGTTCTTC	TRBV5-5	TRBJ2-1	.	.
CASSRLAGGEEKYF	TGTGCCAGCAGCCGGCTAGCGGGGGGGGAAGAAAAGTACTTC	TRBV12-3/TRBV12-4	TRBJ2-7	.	TRBD2
CASSLWTRGEQFF	TGCGCCAGCAGCTTGTGGACTCGGGGTGAGCAGTTCTTC	TRBV5-1	TRBJ2-1	many	.
CASSLFPPETQYF	TGTGCCAGCAGCTTATTCCCCCCTGAGACCCAGTACTTC	TRBV7-9	TRBJ2-5	.	.
CASSPLRVPSGSNEQYF	TGTGCCAGCAGCCCCTTGAGAGTGCCTAGCGGGAGTAACGAGCAGTACTTC	TRBV9	TRBJ2-7	.	TRBD2
CASSIAGQGGGEQYF	TGTGCCAGCAGCATAGCCGGACAGGGAGGGGGGGAGCAGTACTTC	TRBV7-2	TRBJ2-7	.	.
CAIRETIPHSGNTIYF	TGTGCCATCAGGGAAACCATCCCCCATTCTGGAAACACCATATATTTT	TRBV10-3	TRBJ1-3	.	.
CASSSRGASNSEQFF	TGTGCCAGCAGTTCCCGGGGAGCTTCCAATTCGGAGCAGTTCTTC	TRBV12-3/TRBV12-4	TRBJ2-1	once	.
CASILGRDYGYTF	TGCGCCAGCATCTTGGGGCGGGACTATGGCTACACCTTC	TRBV5-1	TRBJ1-2	.	.
CASSLAGFGYNEQFF	TGTGCCAGCAGCTTAGCCGGATTCGGATACAATGAGCAGTTCTTC	TRBV7-9	TRBJ2-1	.	.
CATRPLRLADEETQYF	TGTGCCACCCGACCCCTACGACTAGCGGATGAAGAGACCCAGTACTTC	TRBV2	TRBJ2-5	.	TRBD2
CASSEAGLGSTDTQYF	TGTGCCAGCAGTGAGGCGGGACTCGGAAGCACAGATACGCAGTATTTT	TRBV25-1	TRBJ2-3	few	.
CSVANTADTQYF	TGCAGCGTTGCTAACACAGCAGATACGCAGTATTTT	TRBV29-1	TRBJ2-3	.	.
CASSQEGSGSGLETQYF	TGCGCCAGCAGCCAAGAGGGTAGCGGGAGTGGTTTAGAGACCCAGTACTTC	TRBV4-3	TRBJ2-5	few	TRBD2
CASSFGGRSTDTQYF	TGTGCCAGCAGTTTCGGAGGGAGGTCGACAGATACGCAGTATTTT	TRBV12-3/TRBV12-4	TRBJ2-3	.	.
CATSAEPGQGTYGYTF	TGTGCCACCAGTGCCGAACCGGGACAGGGGACATATGGCTACACCTTC	TRBV24-1	TRBJ1-2	.	TRBD1
CASSGGGLAGRADTQYF	TGTGCCAGCAGTGGCGGGGGACTAGCGGGAAGGGCAGATACGCAGTATTTT	TRBV9	TRBJ2-3	.	TRBD2
CASGQIDSPLHF	TGTGCCAGTGGACAGATTGATTCACCCCTCCACTTT	TRBV27	TRBJ1-6	.	.
CATSRGAGSGYNEQFF	TGTGCCACCAGCAGAGGAGCGGGAAGTGGCTACAATGAGCAGTTCTTC	TRBV15	TRBJ2-1	.	TRBD2
CSAFRGRAGNEQFF	TGCAGTGCGTTTCGGGGGAGGGCCGGGAATGAGCAGTTCTTC	TRBV20-1	TRBJ2-1	.	TRBD2
CSVRQGYYNEQFF	TGCAGCGTCCGACAGGGATATTACAATGAGCAGTTCTTC	TRBV29-1	TRBJ2-1	.	TRBD1
CASSPGLAILSGETQYF	TGTGCCAGCAGTCCCGGACTAGCTATACTCAGTGGGGAGACCCAGTACTTC	TRBV27	TRBJ2-5	few	TRBD2
CASGPLAGAGNIQYF	TGCGCCAGTGGACCTCTAGCGGGGGCCGGAAACATTCAGTACTTC	TRBV4-1	TRBJ2-4	few	TRBD2
CSVERGDGYTF	TGCAGCGTTGAGCGGGGTGATGGCTACACCTTC	TRBV29-1	TRBJ1-2	few	.
CSVEVSGLGEQYF	TGCAGCGTTGAAGTGAGCGGATTAGGCGAGCAGTACTTC	TRBV29-1	TRBJ2-7	.	.
CASSFTGNTEAFF	TGTGCCAGCAGCTTTACAGGGAACACTGAAGCTTTCTTT	TRBV12-3/TRBV12-4	TRBJ1-1	many	.
CAWNLGGNTEAFF	TGTGCCTGGAACCTAGGGGGGAACACTGAAGCTTTCTTT	TRBV30	TRBJ1-1	few	.
CASSDNSEAFF	TGTGCCAGCAGTGATAATTCTGAAGCTTTCTTT	TRBV6-1	TRBJ1-1	few	.
CASSLRDGTYNEQFF	TGTGCCAGCAGCCTCCGGGACGGCACCTACAATGAGCAGTTCTTC	TRBV9	TRBJ2-1	few	.
CASSKEGRTGAAKNIQYF	TGTGCCAGCAGCAAAGAGGGGAGGACAGGGGCAGCCAAAAACATTCAGTACTTC	TRBV21-1	TRBJ2-4	.	.
CASSPGTATDTQYF	TGCGCCAGCAGCCCCGGGACAGCCACAGATACGCAGTATTTT	TRBV5-1	TRBJ2-3	many	TRBD1
CASSHQRTGYGYTF	TGTGCCAGCAGCCATCAACGGACGGGTTATGGCTACACCTTC	TRBV5-6	TRBJ1-2	few	.
CASSPGGGNEQYF	TGTGCCAGCTCACCAGGCGGGGGGAACGAGCAGTACTTC	TRBV18	TRBJ2-7	many	TRBD2
CAWSVRSYGYTF	TGTGCCTGGAGTGTGCGGAGCTATGGCTACACCTTC	TRBV30	TRBJ1-2	.	.
CATSVAGQGQETQYF	TGTGCCACCAGTGTTGCGGGACAGGGGCAAGAGACCCAGTACTTC	TRBV24-1	TRBJ2-5	few	TRBD1
CASSLATGGKNIQYF	TGTGCCAGCAGTTTAGCGACAGGGGGCAAAAACATTCAGTACTTC	TRBV12-3/TRBV12-4	TRBJ2-4	.	TRBD1